This TCR beta chain was observed in a study of identical twins. V shed 6 bases and J 3 bases; nucleotides not matched to a gene: 11. Per germline, CDR1 SGHAT and CDR2 FQNNGV. This CDR3 spans 16 amino acids. From the 5' RACE reads, TCRdb called clonotypes with MiXCR, one entry per CDR3 protein. This sample carries about 890,000 distinct CDR3 sequences, 9% to 15% of them seen once, and the ten largest clones take around 1.5%. A further study also used this sample, focusing on yellow fever vaccine responses in identical twins.

The sequencing input was PBMCs. The gene calls are TRBV11-2 and TRBJ2-5; 9 nucleotides match TRBD2. This sequence originates from a woman between 18 and 29 years old in good health. In DNA form, the CDR3 reads TGTGCCAGCAGGTCGTTAGCGGGAGTCCGGGAAGAGACCCAGTACTTC. Residues: CASRSLAGVREETQYF.